A selection of T cell receptor beta chains follows, all from one sample in a study of glioma-infiltrating T cells. TCRdb itself ran the multiplex PCR reads through MiXCR, one entry per CDR3 protein. The sample holds approximately 400,000 distinct CDR3 sequences, approximately 42% seen once. Sequencing was performed on glioma tissue, nonneoplastic brain tissue, or PBMCs (not recorded which). The receptors shown here come from a human donor with low-grade glioma or glioblastoma, undergoing nonglioma brain surgery, or in good health (not recorded which). CDR3s include the opening cysteine and the closing phenylalanine or tryptophan.

j_call	v_call	cdr3_aa
TRBJ2-1	TRBV6-2/TRBV6-3	CASSYVSGRASSYNGQFF
TRBJ2-7	TRBV20-1	CSPSGRVEQYF
TRBJ2-7	TRBV6-5	CASSYSSRATYEQYF
TRBJ2-1	TRBV11-2	CASSSYGGTYNEQFF
TRBJ2-1	TRBV20-1	CSVRVPGTGYNEQFF
TRBJ1-2	TRBV28	CASTGPPLYGYTF
TRBJ2-3	TRBV15	CATTRTSGRDTTWDTQYF
TRBJ2-3	TRBV7-2	CASSQSSGGADTQYF
TRBJ2-3	TRBV29-1	CSVEKDRSTDTQYF
TRBJ2-1	TRBV4-1	CASSQVGGQVGNEQFF
TRBJ2-7	TRBV7-2	CASSLSGGKGYEQYF
TRBJ2-2	TRBV27	CASSFVAFGGTGELFF
TRBJ2-7	TRBV20-1	CSAKELASNSYEQYF
TRBJ2-7	TRBV20-1	CSAPRPRDISYEQYF
TRBJ2-1	TRBV20-1	CSARGWGRGGDNEQFF
TRBJ2-1	TRBV6-1	CASSSTSPGQGNEQFF
TRBJ1-3	TRBV24-1	CATSEWGGNTIYF
TRBJ1-1	TRBV6-6	CASSYSWHGLNTEAFF
TRBJ2-1	TRBV29-1	CSVEDAGAYNEQFF
TRBJ2-1	TRBV4-3	CASSLLAGAGTEQFF
TRBJ1-2	TRBV19	CASSSWTGDYGYTF
TRBJ2-1	TRBV7-2	CASSLIRSYNEQFF
TRBJ1-3	TRBV10-3	CATQGSSGNTIYF
TRBJ1-5	TRBV19	CASSTGGGRNQPQHF
TRBJ2-5	TRBV7-6	CASSLDGLAGLTSETQYF
TRBJ2-7	TRBV5-1	CASSLAQAGDEQYF
TRBJ2-3	TRBV7-8	CASSLGVGGRAEDTQYF
TRBJ2-5	TRBV4-3	CASSQGSAIVEETQYF
TRBJ1-2	TRBV10-3	CAIRSGGGQGASGYTF
TRBJ2-1	TRBV4-2	CASSRQWPSDVTEQFF
TRBJ2-1	TRBV6-1	CASSDDRHPVDEQFF
TRBJ2-5	TRBV28	CASSLLGLQETQYF
TRBJ2-1	TRBV14	CASSSPGGSENNEQFF
TRBJ1-2	TRBV6-1	CASSEYRSEGYGYTF
TRBJ2-3	TRBV28	CASGQPLTVTQYF
TRBJ1-5	TRBV20-1	CSAISTQGYSNQPQHF
TRBJ2-1	TRBV20-1	CSARARGEFF
TRBJ2-3	TRBV27	CASSLSRLAGARGDTQYF
TRBJ1-1	TRBV7-8	CASSLMAPGTEAFF